This T cell receptor beta chain is from a study of human T cells and chemical hapten exposure. Study information: A mostly female patient group had alopecia areata, totalis or universalis. Slight differences in pooled library volume were the main source of varying TCR yields across samples.

CDR1 and CDR2 from the germline V gene are MGHRA and YSYEKL. The CDR3 consists of 14 residues. The time point: patch test 1, 2 weeks after DPC sensitization. As to treatment: therapeutic diphenylcyclopropenone sensitization with weekly scalp DPC. In every case, blood was obtained before the patch test was applied. The study drew its donors from alopecia patients who were 18 to 70 years old and suitable for DPC. One entry per CDR3 protein, called by TCRdb with MiXCR from the RACE reads. The sample lists about 83,000 distinct CDR3 sequences; 7% to 8% were seen once. As regards this clonotype: This sequence may be a read error, since a much larger clone differs from it by one base.

J is TRBJ2-1 and V is TRBV4-1; TRBD1 aligns across 8 bases. The material was whole blood, obtained in connection with sensitization to the hapten diphenylcyclopropenone (DPC). The TCR sequence derives from a woman aged 25 to 39 with alopecia areata. Some clones in this sample may be carry-over from other donors' samples. The DNA of the CDR3 is TGCACCAGCAGCCACGGTACAGGGGGCAATGAGCAGTTCTTC. Protein sequence: CTSSHGTGGNEQFF.